The rows below give T cell receptor beta chains drawn from one sample of a study of blood T cell repertoires in COVID-19. Sequencing used immunoSEQ multiplex PCR; TCRdb keeps in-frame clones, though not all of them. The table records 110,000 to 150,000 clones, roughly 84% of them present only once. The sample comprised PBMCs or T cells enriched from blood (not recorded which). The receptors were sampled from a man aged 40-50 years with acute COVID-19. Both conserved end residues are part of each CDR3. The D gene is left open where the match is weak. Where a row states a size, it is once, few, many or the class of an expanded clone; other rows omit it.

V gene	J gene	D gene	clone size	CDR3 protein	CDR3 DNA
TRBV7-9	TRBJ2-2	TRBD1	-	CAARQGAGELFF	TGTGCGGCACGGCAGGGGGCCGGGGAGCTGTTTTTT
TRBV7-9	TRBJ2-1	TRBD2	-	CASSHLAGGYNEQFF	TGTGCCAGCAGCCACCTAGCGGGAGGGTACAATGAGCAGTTCTTC
TRBV11-2	TRBJ2-4	-	-	CASRSGDIQYF	TGTGCCAGCCGCTCGGGAGACATTCAGTACTTC
TRBV6-2/TRBV6-3	TRBJ2-1	TRBD2	once	CASSPRTSGRAVENEQFF	TGTGCCAGCAGTCCCCGGACTAGCGGGAGAGCGGTCGAAAATGAGCAGTTCTTC
TRBV11-2	TRBJ2-2	-	-	CASSLSGTQTTGELFF	TGTGCCAGCAGCTTGTCCGGGACACAAACCACCGGGGAGCTGTTTTTT
TRBV28	TRBJ2-1	TRBD2	once	CASSPYRGLAGVVEQFF	TGTGCCAGCAGTCCATACAGGGGACTAGCGGGAGTTGTTGAGCAGTTCTTC
TRBV3-1/TRBV3-2	TRBJ2-1	TRBD2	-	CASSQGTSAISYNEQFF	TGTGCCAGCAGCCAGGGGACTAGCGCCATCTCCTACAATGAGCAGTTCTTC
TRBV15	TRBJ2-5	TRBD2	-	CATSRDPRTSGRGVGETQYF	TGTGCCACCAGCAGAGATCCCCGGACTAGCGGGAGAGGGGTGGGAGAGACCCAGTACTTC
TRBV5-1	TRBJ1-3	TRBD1	-	CASSWTGVTGNTIYF	TGCGCCAGCAGCTGGACAGGGGTGACGGGAAACACCATATATTTT
TRBV19	TRBJ2-1	-	-	CASSIDRESRDKGFF	TGTGCCAGTAGTATAGACCGGGAAAGCCGGGACAAGGGGTTCTTC
TRBV28	TRBJ1-2	-	-	CASSGQSHYGYTF	TGTGCCAGCAGCGGACAGTCCCACTATGGCTACACCTTC
TRBV11-2	TRBJ2-2	-	-	CASSLNPGTTGELFF	TGTGCCAGCAGCTTAAATCCAGGAACCACCGGGGAGCTGTTTTTT
TRBV6-2/TRBV6-3	TRBJ2-1	-	-	CASSYGAPEYNEQFF	TGTGCCAGCAGTTACGGGGCCCCAGAATACAATGAGCAGTTCTTC
TRBV6-5	TRBJ2-7	TRBD2	many	CASSWGSGRSEQYF	TGTGCCAGCAGTTGGGGTAGCGGGAGGAGCGAGCAGTACTTC
TRBV3-1/TRBV3-2	TRBJ2-5	TRBD2	-	CASSSPGTSGRQETQYF	TGTGCCAGCAGCAGCCCGGGGACTAGCGGGCGCCAAGAGACCCAGTACTTC
TRBV19	TRBJ1-3	-	-	CASSIGRESSGNTIYF	TGTGCCAGTAGTATCGGGAGGGAGAGCTCTGGAAACACCATATATTTT
TRBV24-1	TRBJ2-3	-	-	CATSDRSSGQLSTDTQYF	TGTGCCACCAGTGACCGGTCTTCTGGACAGCTCAGCACAGATACGCAGTATTTT
TRBV28	TRBJ2-7	TRBD1	-	CASSTGTGGLREQYF	TGTGCCAGCAGTACTGGGACAGGGGGCTTAAGGGAGCAGTACTTC
TRBV18	TRBJ2-7	-	-	CASSPPSSYEQYF	TGTGCCAGCTCACCACCTTCATCCTACGAGCAGTACTTC
TRBV4-2	TRBJ2-7	TRBD2	-	CASSQDRPGTSKQYF	TGTGCCAGCAGCCAAGATAGGCCCGGGACTAGCAAGCAGTACTTC
TRBV6-2/TRBV6-3	TRBJ2-5	-	-	CASSLRDAGETQYF	TGTGCCAGCAGTCTTAGGGACGCGGGGGAGACCCAGTACTTC
TRBV11-2	TRBJ2-1	TRBD2	once	CASSSGIDSSGRSNEQFF	TGTGCCAGCAGCTCGGGGATCGATTCTAGCGGGAGGTCCAATGAGCAGTTCTTC
TRBV9	TRBJ1-6	-	-	CASSELYNSPLHF	TGTGCCAGCAGCGAGCTTTATAATTCACCCCTCCACTTT
TRBV28	TRBJ1-6	-	-	CASSSLGGDHSPLHF	TGTGCCAGCAGTTCCTTGGGGGGTGACCATTCACCCCTCCACTTT
TRBV28	TRBJ1-5	-	once	CASILPSVFSQPQHF	TGTGCCAGCATCCTACCTTCCGTGTTTAGTCAGCCCCAGCATTTT
TRBV6-2/TRBV6-3	TRBJ2-3	TRBD2	-	CASSYSPSGRRSDTQYF	TGTGCCAGCAGTTACTCACCCAGCGGGAGAAGGTCAGATACGCAGTATTTT